The rows below give T cell receptor beta chains drawn from one sample of a study of shared clonotypes between healthy human individuals. The assay was immunoSEQ multiplex PCR, and TCRdb's table has in-frame clones only and misses some. Of 1,500,000 or so clones listed, roughly 96% are singletons. The sequenced sample was naive CD4+ T cells sorted from blood. These receptor sequences come from a man aged 30 to 39 in good health. Each CDR3 is given with its conserved first and last residue. Fields, in order: clone size, D gene, J gene, V gene, CDR3 DNA, CDR3 protein. The D gene is left open where the match is weak. The size field is filled for only some rows; it gives once, few, many or a size class.

>.|.|TRBJ1-5|TRBV28
TGTGCCAGCAGTCCATGGGAGAAGAATAGCAATCAGCCCCAGCATTTT
CASSPWEKNSNQPQHF
>once|.|TRBJ1-2|TRBV7-2
TGTGCCAGCAGTTCAAGCGGACAGAGCCACTATGGCTACACCTTC
CASSSSGQSHYGYTF
>.|TRBD1|TRBJ1-5|TRBV5-8
TGTGCCAGCAGCTTGGCCCGGGACAGTGGGGGCAATCAGCCCCAGCATTTT
CASSLARDSGGNQPQHF
>.|.|TRBJ1-5|TRBV14
TGTGCCAGCAGCCATGAACAGATATTTAGCAATCAGCCCCAGCATTTT
CASSHEQIFSNQPQHF
>.|TRBD1|TRBJ2-1|TRBV4-3
TGCGCCAGCAGCCATAGGGACAGGGGGAATAATGAGCAGTTCTTC
CASSHRDRGNNEQFF
>.|.|TRBJ1-5|TRBV19
TGTGCCAGTTCTAGTGGGGTAGATCAGCCCCAGCATTTT
CASSSGVDQPQHF
>.|.|TRBJ1-2|TRBV27
TGTGCCAGCAGTTTAGCCGGGCCGGGCAACTATGGCTACACCTTC
CASSLAGPGNYGYTF
>.|.|TRBJ1-5|TRBV28
TGTGCCAGCAGTTTATTATCTGGGAGTTTCCCGAGGTCCCAGCATTTT
CASSLLSGSFPRSQHF
>.|TRBD2|TRBJ2-7|TRBV7-9
TGTGCCAGCAGCTTAGGGCTAGCGGGAGAGGTCGAGCAGTACTTC
CASSLGLAGEVEQYF
>.|.|TRBJ2-1|TRBV7-2
TGTGCCAGCAGCTTAGCCCGGTTGGGACGGAGCGCTCCAAGCCGGGGCAATGAGCAGTTCTTC
CASSLARLGRSAPSRGNEQFF
>.|.|TRBJ1-1|TRBV28
TGTGCCAGTTCCGCGGGGGTGAACACTGAAGCTTTCTTT
CASSAGVNTEAFF
>.|TRBD1|TRBJ2-2|TRBV4-3
TGCGCCAGCAGCCAAGGTCAGGGGGCGCTTAACACCGGGGAGCTGTTTTTT
CASSQGQGALNTGELFF
>.|.|TRBJ2-6|TRBV18
TGTGCCAGCTCCACTAATGGGGCCAACGTCCTGACTTTC
CASSTNGANVLTF
>.|TRBD1|TRBJ2-3|TRBV18
TGTGCCAGCTCACTTTCCCGGGACAGGGGCAACGATACGCAGTATTTT
CASSLSRDRGNDTQYF
>.|TRBD2|TRBJ2-1|TRBV5-1
TGCGCCAGCAGCTTGATGCTAGCGGGTCCCTACAATGAGCAGTTCTTC
CASSLMLAGPYNEQFF
>once|TRBD1|TRBJ2-3|TRBV6-1
TGTGCCAGCAGTGACGGGACAGCTAGCACAGATACGCAGTATTTT
CASSDGTASTDTQYF
>.|.|TRBJ1-2|TRBV5-1
TGCGCCAGCAGCTTGACGGGGGTGAATGGCTACACCTTC
CASSLTGVNGYTF
>.|TRBD2|TRBJ2-1|TRBV6-4
TGTGCCAGCAAAAGCTCCAGCGGGAGAACACACTACAATGAGCAGTTCTTC
CASKSSSGRTHYNEQFF
>.|.|TRBJ1-1|TRBV7-3
TGTGCCAGCAGCTTAACGGGGAACACTGAAGCTTTCTTT
CASSLTGNTEAFF
>.|.|TRBJ2-1|TRBV19
TGTGCCAGTAGTACCCGGGGACGGCGCTACAATGAGCAGTTCTTC
CASSTRGRRYNEQFF
>.|TRBD2|TRBJ2-7|TRBV6-6
TGTGCCAGCAGTTACGGCGGGAGGGCCTACGAGCAGTACTTC
CASSYGGRAYEQYF
>few|.|TRBJ1-5|TRBV28
TGTGCCAGCAGTCTTCAGGGGCCCGACAATCAGCCCCAGCATTTT
CASSLQGPDNQPQHF
>once|.|TRBJ1-3|TRBV5-1
TGCGCCAGCAGTGCTTTAAAGGGGACCGCTGGAAACACCATATATTTT
CASSALKGTAGNTIYF
>.|TRBD2|TRBJ2-1|TRBV11-2
TGTGCCAGCATCTCATTTTCCGGGACTAGCGGGAAGTGGGAGCAGTTCTTC
CASISFSGTSGKWEQFF
>.|.|TRBJ1-5|TRBV28
TGTGCCAGCAGTGTTAGCAATCAGCCCCAGCATTTT
CASSVSNQPQHF
>.|.|TRBJ2-7|TRBV5-4
TGTGCCAGCAGTTTAAATACGTGGGAGCAGTACTTC
CASSLNTWEQYF
>once|.|TRBJ2-7|TRBV5-4
TGTGCCAGCAGCCAAGATCGCGGGATTAGCTCCTACGAGCAGTACTTC
CASSQDRGISSYEQYF
>.|.|TRBJ1-4|TRBV5-1
TGCGCCAGCAGGGCGAGGACGAATGAAAAACTGTTTTTT
CASRARTNEKLFF
>once|TRBD2|TRBJ2-7|TRBV27
TGTGCCAGCAACGGGGGGGGGTACGAGCAGTACTTC
CASNGGGYEQYF
>.|TRBD1|TRBJ1-1|TRBV28
TGTGCCAGCAGTTCCGGACAGGCCACTGAAGCTTTCTTT
CASSSGQATEAFF
>.|.|TRBJ1-1|TRBV20-1
TGCAGTGTCGTGGGGGACACTGAAGCTTTCTTT
CSVVGDTEAFF
>.|.|TRBJ2-7|TRBV29-1
TGCAGCGTTGACAGGGGGGTCCCCTACGAGCAGTACTTC
CSVDRGVPYEQYF
>once|.|TRBJ2-3|TRBV5-1
TGCGCCAGCAGCTTGTCGAGACACAGCACAGATACGCAGTATTTT
CASSLSRHSTDTQYF
>.|TRBD1|TRBJ1-5|TRBV28
TGTGCCAGCAGTTTGACAGGGGGGGGTGGCAATCAGCCCCAGCATTTT
CASSLTGGGGNQPQHF
>.|.|TRBJ2-5|TRBV5-6
TGTGCCAGCAGCCCCCCGGGGCGGGGAGAGACCCAGTACTTC
CASSPPGRGETQYF
>.|TRBD2|TRBJ2-7|TRBV6-1
TGTGCCAGCAGGCGACTAGCGGGAGTTTACGAGCAGTACTTC
CASRRLAGVYEQYF
>.|.|TRBJ2-2|TRBV5-1
TGCGCCAGCAGCATGACGGGGTCCGGGGAGCTGTTTTTT
CASSMTGSGELFF
>.|.|TRBJ2-7|TRBV10-1
TGCGCCAGCAGTCCAGATCTAGTCTACGAGCAGTACTTC
CASSPDLVYEQYF
>.|.|TRBJ2-7|TRBV19
TGTGCCAGTAGTGGGTCCCCCTACGAGCAGTACTTC
CASSGSPYEQYF